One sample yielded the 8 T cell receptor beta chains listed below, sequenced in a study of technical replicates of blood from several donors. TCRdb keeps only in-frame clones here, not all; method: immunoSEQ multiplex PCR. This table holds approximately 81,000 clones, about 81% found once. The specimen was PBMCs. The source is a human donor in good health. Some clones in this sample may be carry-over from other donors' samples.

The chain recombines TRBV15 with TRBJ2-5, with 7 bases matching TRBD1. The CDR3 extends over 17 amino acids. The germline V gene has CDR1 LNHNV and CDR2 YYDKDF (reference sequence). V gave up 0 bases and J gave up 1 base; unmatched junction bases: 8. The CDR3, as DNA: TGTGCCACCAGCAGAGATACGTACAGACAGGGCCAAGAGACCCAGTACTTC. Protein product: CATSRDTYRQGQETQYF.

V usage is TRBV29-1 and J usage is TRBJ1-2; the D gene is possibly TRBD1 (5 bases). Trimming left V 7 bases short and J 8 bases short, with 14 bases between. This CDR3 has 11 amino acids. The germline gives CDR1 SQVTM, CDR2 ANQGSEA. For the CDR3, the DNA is TGCAGCGGGGGGGAGCAACGAGGCTACACCTTC. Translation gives CSGGEQRGYTF.

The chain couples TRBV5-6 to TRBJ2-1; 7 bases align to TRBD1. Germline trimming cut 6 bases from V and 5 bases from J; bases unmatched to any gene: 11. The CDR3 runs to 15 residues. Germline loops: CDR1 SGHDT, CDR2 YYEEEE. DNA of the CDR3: TGTGCCAGCACCGAAAAGGGGGCAGAGGACAATGAGCAGTTCTTC. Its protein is CASTEKGAEDNEQFF.

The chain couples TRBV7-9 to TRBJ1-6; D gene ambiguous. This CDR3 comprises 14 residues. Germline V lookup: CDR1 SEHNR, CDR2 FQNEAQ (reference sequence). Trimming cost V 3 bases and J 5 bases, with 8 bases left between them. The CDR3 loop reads CASSFDRDNSPLHF. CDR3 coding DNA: TGTGCCAGCAGCTTCGACCGGGATAATTCACCCCTCCACTTT.

CDR3 amino acids: CASGLGRTGRGYGYTF. CDR3 in DNA: TGTGCTAGTGGTTTGGGAAGGACAGGGAGAGGTTATGGCTACACCTTC. The chain couples TRBV12-5 to TRBJ1-2; the match to TRBD1 covers 8 bases. The junction had 9 bases not matched to a gene; V was cut back by 1 base and J by 5 bases. Per germline, CDR1 LGHNT and CDR2 FRNRAP. The CDR3 is made up of 16 amino acids. Complete variable domain (other parts from reference TRBV12-5 and TRBJ1-2): DARVTQTPRHKVTEMGQEVTMRCQPILGHNTVFWYRQTMMQGLELLAYFRNRAPLDDSGMPKDRFSAEMPDATLATLKIQPSEPRDSAVYFCASGLGRTGRGYGYTFGSGTRLTVV.

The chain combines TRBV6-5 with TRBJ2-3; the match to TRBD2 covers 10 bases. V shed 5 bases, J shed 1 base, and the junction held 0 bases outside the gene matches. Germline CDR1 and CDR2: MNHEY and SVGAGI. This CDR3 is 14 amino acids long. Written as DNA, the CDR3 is TGTGCCAGCAGTACTAGCGGGGGCACAGATACGCAGTATTTT. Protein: CASSTSGGTDTQYF.

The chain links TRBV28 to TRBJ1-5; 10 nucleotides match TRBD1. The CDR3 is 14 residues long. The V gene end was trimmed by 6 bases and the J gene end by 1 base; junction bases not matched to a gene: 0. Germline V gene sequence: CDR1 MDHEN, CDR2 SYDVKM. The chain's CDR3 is CASRTGGSNQPQHF. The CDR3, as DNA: TGTGCCAGCAGGACAGGGGGCAGCAATCAGCCCCAGCATTTT.

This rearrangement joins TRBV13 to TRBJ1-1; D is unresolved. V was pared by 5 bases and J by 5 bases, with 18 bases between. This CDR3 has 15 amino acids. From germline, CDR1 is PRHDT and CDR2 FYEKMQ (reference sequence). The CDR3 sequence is CASSRRPGWYTEAFF. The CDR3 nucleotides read TGTGCCAGCAGCAGAAGACCGGGGTGGTATACTGAAGCTTTCTTT. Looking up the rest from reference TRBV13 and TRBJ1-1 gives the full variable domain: AAGVIQSPRHLIKEKRETATLKCYPIPRHDTVYWYQQGPGQDPQFLISFYEKMQSDKGSIPDRFSAQQFSDYHSELNMSSLELGDSALYFCASSRRPGWYTEAFFGQGTRLTVV.